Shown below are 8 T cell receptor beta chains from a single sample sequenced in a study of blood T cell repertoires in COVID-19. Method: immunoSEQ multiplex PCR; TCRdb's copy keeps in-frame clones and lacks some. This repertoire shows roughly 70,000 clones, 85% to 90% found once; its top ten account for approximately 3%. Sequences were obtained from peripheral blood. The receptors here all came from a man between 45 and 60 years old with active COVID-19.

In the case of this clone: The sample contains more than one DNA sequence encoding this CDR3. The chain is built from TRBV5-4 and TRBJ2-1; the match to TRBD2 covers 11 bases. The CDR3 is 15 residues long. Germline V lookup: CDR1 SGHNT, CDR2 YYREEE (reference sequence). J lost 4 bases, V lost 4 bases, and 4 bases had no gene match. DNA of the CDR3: TGTGCCAGCAGCGGGGGGACTAGCGGTTACAATGAGCAGTTCTTC. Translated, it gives CASSGGTSGYNEQFF.

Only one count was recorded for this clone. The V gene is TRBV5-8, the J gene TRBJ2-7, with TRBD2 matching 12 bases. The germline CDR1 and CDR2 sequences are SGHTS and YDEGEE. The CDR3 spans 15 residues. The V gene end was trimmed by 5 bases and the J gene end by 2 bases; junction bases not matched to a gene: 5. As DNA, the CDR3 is TGTGCCAGCAGTTCGGGACTAGCGGGCACCTACGAGCAGTACTTC. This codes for CASSSGLAGTYEQYF.

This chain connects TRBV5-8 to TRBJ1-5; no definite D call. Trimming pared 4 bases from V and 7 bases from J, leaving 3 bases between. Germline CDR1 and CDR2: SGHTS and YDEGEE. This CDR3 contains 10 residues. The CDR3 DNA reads TGTGCCAGCAGCGAGCAGCCCCAGCATTTT. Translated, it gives CASSEQPQHF.

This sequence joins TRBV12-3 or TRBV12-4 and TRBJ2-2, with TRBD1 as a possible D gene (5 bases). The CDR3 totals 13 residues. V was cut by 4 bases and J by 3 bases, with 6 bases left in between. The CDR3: CASSSRDTGELFF. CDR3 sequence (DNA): TGTGCCAGCAGTTCCAGGGACACCGGGGAGCTGTTTTTT.

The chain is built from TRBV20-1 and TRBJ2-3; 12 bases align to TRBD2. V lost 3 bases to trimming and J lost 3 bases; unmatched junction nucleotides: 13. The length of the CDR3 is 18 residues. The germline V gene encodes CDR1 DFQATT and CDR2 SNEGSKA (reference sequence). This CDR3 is CSASGGLAGPVDTDTQYF. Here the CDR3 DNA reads TGCAGTGCTAGTGGGGGACTAGCGGGTCCGGTTGATACAGATACGCAGTATTTT.

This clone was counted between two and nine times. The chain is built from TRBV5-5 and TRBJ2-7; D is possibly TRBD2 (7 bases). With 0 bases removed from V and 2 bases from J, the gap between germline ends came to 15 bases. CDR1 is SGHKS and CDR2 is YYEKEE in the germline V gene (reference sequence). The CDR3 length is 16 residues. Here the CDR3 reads CASSLGPRGGPYEQYF. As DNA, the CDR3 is TGTGCCAGCAGCTTGGGGCCTAGGGGGGGACCCTACGAGCAGTACTTC.

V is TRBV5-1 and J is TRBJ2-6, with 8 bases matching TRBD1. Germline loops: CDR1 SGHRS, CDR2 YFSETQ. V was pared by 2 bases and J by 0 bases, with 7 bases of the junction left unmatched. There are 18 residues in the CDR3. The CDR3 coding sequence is TGCGCCAGCAGCTTACAGGGACAGGAAAGCTCTGGGGCCAACGTCCTGACTTTC. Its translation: CASSLQGQESSGANVLTF.

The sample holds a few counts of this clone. The CDR3 coding sequence is TGTGCCAGCAGCTTGGCATCAGGGACAACGGAGACCCAGTACTTC. Encoded protein: CASSLASGTTETQYF. The chain employs TRBV5-4 and TRBJ2-5, with D possibly matching TRBD1 (6 bases). V shed 0 bases and J shed 5 bases, with 14 bases lying between them. The CDR3 loop spans 15 amino acids. CDR1 and CDR2 from the germline V gene are SGHNT and YYREEE (reference sequence).